A selection of T cell receptor beta chains follows, all from one sample in a study of control samples from healthy donors and cancer patients. Only in-frame clones appear in the TCRdb table, and some are missing; sequencing was by immunoSEQ multiplex PCR. In the table there are about 98,000 clones, 70% to 80% of which are singletons. Sequencing was performed on blood. These receptors came from a woman in her twenties or thirties in good health. CDR3s leave out the opening cysteine and the closing phenylalanine or tryptophan. D genes are given only for firm matches.

v_call d_call cdr3_aa
TRBV2 TRBD1 ASSHRKGASGELF
TRBV5-1 - ASSLGKAGETQY
TRBV9 - ASSGLGAGVGGYT
TRBV24-1 TRBD1 ATSDSGTGGTGETQY
TRBV4-1 TRBD1 ASSYGTGAYEQY
TRBV28 - ASSLMRVENQPQH
TRBV3-1/TRBV3-2 - ASSFGADGTQY
TRBV19 TRBD1 ASSTSPMTGTGELF
TRBV2 - ASSEDVAWLAKNIQY
TRBV18 - ASSPGTTNSPLH
TRBV27 - ASSLGGRLRNQPQH
TRBV14 - ASSVLGHNTEAF
TRBV10-3 - AISESVGDINEQY
TRBV11-2 TRBD2 ASSLVRLAGYNEQF
TRBV30 - AWSLGSSYNSPLH
TRBV5-1 - ASSLRGASTDTQY
TRBV5-1 - ASRRGNEQF
TRBV11-3 TRBD1 ASSLWGTGPYEQY
TRBV19 TRBD1 ASSAGQGGEQY
TRBV18 TRBD1 ASSMDRSTWGTEAF
TRBV7-2 - ASREGGTNTGELF
TRBV7-9 - ASSLSGGRTETQY
TRBV10-1 TRBD2 ASSPSGGFRNEQF
TRBV10-3 - AISESTGTTEKLF
TRBV3-1/TRBV3-2 TRBD1 ASSLRGTGGTGELF
TRBV27 - ASSPGNTEAF
TRBV19 TRBD1 ASSPLDRARDEQY